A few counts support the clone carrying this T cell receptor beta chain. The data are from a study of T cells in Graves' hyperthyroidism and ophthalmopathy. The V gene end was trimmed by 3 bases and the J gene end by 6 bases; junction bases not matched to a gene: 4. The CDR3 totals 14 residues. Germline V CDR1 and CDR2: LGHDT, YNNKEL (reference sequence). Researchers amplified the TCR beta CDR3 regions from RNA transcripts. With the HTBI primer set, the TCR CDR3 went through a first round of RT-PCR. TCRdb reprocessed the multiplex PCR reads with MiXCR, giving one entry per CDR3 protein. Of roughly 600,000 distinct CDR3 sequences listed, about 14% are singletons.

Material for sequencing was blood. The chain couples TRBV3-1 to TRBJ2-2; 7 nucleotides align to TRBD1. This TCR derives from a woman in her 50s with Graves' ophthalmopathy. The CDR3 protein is CASSHLGGSGELFF. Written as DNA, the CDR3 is TGTGCCAGCAGCCACCTAGGGGGCTCCGGGGAGCTGTTTTTT.